The clone carrying this T cell receptor (beta chain) turned up a few times. As yet, its antigen is unknown. This specimen belongs to a study of response to subunit inactivated influenza vaccine. Study-level findings and limits: Authors suggested each seasonal flu vaccination may recruit only limited numbers of new T cells.

One entry per CDR3 protein, called by TCRdb with MiXCR from the RT-PCR reads. The table includes fewer than 800,000 distinct CDR3 sequences, 15% to 17% detected once. Germline CDR1 reads SQVTM; CDR2 reads ANQGSEA. The length of the CDR3 is 14 residues. V was clipped by 4 bases and J by 4 bases; unmatched bases: 3. The rearrangement joins TRBV29-1 to TRBJ2-1; TRBD1 matches at 11 bases. This specimen was PBMCs from blood, taken 11 to 12 days after vaccination. This clonotype originated in a man aged 50 to 59 who received an inactivated influenza vaccine. DNA of the CDR3: TGCAGCGTTGGGGGACAGGGGGTTTACAATGAGCAGTTCTTC. Translated, it gives CSVGGQGVYNEQFF.